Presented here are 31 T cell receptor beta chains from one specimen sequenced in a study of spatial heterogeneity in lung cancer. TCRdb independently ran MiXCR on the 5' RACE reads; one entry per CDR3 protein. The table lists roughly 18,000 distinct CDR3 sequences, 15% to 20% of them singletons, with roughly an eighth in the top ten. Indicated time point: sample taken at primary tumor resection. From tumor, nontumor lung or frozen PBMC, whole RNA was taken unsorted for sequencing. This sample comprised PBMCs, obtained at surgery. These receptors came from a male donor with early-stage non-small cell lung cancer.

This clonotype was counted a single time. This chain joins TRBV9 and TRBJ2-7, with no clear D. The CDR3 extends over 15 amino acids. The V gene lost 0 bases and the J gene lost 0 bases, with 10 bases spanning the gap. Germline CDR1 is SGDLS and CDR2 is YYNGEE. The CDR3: CASSVGQLSSYEQYF. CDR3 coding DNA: TGTGCCAGCAGCGTAGGTCAGCTCAGCTCCTACGAGCAGTACTTC.

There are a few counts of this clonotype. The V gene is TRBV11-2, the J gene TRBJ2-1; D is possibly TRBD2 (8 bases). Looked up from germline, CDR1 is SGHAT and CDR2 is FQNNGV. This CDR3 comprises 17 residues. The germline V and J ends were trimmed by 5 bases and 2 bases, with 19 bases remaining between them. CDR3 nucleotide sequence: TGTGCCAGCAGCCCACGGGGGGGACAGTCAGCCTACAATGAGCAGTTCTTC. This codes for CASSPRGGQSAYNEQFF.

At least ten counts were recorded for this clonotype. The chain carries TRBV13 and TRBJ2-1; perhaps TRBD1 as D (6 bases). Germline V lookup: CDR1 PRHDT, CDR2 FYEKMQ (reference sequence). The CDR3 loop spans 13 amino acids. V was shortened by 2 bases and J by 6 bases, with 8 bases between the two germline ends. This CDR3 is CASSLRGFNEQFF. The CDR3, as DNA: TGTGCCAGCAGCTTAAGGGGGTTCAATGAGCAGTTCTTC. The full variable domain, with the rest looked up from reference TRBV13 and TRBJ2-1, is AAGVIQSPRHLIKEKRETATLKCYPIPRHDTVYWYQQGPGQDPQFLISFYEKMQSDKGSIPDRFSAQQFSDYHSELNMSSLELGDSALYFCASSLRGFNEQFFGPGTRLTVL.

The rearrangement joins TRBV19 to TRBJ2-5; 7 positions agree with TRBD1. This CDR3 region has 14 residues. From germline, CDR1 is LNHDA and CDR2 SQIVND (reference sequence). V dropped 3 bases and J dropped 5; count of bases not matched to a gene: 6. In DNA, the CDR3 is TGTGCCAGTAGTATTCGGACAGGAATGGAGACCCAGTACTTC. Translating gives CASSIRTGMETQYF.

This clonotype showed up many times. CDR3 loop: CASNLAGGQDTQYF. CDR3 nucleotides: TGTGCCAGCAACCTAGCGGGGGGCCAGGATACGCAGTATTTT. V and J are TRBV12-3 or TRBV12-4 and TRBJ2-3; TRBD2 matches at 11 bases. The CDR3 contains 14 residues. Losses at the gene ends were 7 bases for V and 6 bases for J; bases not matched to a gene: 6.

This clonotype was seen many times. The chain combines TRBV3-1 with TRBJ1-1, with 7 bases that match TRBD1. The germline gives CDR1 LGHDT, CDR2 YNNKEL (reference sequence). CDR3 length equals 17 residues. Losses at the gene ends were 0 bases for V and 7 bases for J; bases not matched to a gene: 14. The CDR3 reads CASSQDLEAGGSGEAFF. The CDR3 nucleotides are TGTGCCAGCAGCCAAGATCTAGAGGCAGGGGGTAGTGGTGAAGCTTTCTTT.

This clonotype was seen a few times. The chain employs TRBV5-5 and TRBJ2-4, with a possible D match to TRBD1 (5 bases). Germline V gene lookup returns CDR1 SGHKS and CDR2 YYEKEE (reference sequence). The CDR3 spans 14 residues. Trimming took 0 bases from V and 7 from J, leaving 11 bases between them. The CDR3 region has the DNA TGTGCCAGCAGCTTGGCCAGGGTGAGGAACATTCAGTACTTC. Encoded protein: CASSLARVRNIQYF.

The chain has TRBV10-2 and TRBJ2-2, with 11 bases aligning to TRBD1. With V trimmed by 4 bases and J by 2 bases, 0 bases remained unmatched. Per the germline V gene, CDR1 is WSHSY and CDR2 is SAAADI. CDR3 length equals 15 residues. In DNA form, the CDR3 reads TGCGCCAGCAGTGGGACAGGGGGCAACACCGGGGAGCTGTTTTTT. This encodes CASSGTGGNTGELFF.

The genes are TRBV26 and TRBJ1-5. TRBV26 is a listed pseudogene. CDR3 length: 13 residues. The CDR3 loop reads CASSSQRDQPQHF. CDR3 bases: TGTGCCAGCAGTTCCCAAAGGGATCAGCCCCAGCATTTT.

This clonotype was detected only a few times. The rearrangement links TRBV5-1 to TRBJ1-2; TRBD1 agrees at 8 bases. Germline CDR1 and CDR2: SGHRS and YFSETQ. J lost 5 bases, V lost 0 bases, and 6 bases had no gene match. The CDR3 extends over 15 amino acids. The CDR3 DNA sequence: TGCGCCAGCAGCTTGGCAGGACAGGGCGGATATGGCTACACCTTC. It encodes CASSLAGQGGYGYTF. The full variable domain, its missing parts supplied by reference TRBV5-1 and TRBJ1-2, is KAGVTQTPRYLIKTRGQQVTLSCSPISGHRSVSWYQQTPGQGLQFLFEYFSETQRNKGNFPGRFSGRQFSNSRSEMNVSTLELGDSALYLCASSLAGQGGYGYTFGSGTRLTVV.

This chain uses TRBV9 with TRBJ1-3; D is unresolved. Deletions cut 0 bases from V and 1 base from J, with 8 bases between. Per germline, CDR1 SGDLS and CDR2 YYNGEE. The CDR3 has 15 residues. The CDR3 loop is CASSVGGRSGNTIYF. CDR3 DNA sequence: TGTGCCAGCAGCGTAGGAGGGAGGTCTGGAAACACCATATATTTT.

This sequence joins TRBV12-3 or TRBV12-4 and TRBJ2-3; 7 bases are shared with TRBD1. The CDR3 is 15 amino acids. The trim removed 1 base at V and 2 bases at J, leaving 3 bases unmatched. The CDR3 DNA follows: TGTGCCAGCAGTTTAGGGACAGGCAACACAGATACGCAGTATTTT. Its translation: CASSLGTGNTDTQYF.

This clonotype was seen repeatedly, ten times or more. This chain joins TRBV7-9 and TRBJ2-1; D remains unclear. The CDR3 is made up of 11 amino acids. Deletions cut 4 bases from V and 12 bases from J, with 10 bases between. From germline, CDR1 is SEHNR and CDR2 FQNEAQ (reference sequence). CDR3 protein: CASSSEGLQFF. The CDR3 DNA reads TGTGCCAGCAGCTCCGAAGGGTTGCAGTTCTTC.

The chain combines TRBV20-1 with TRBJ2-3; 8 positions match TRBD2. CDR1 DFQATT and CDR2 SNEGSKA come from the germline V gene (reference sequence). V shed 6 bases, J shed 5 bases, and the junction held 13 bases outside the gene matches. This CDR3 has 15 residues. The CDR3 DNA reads TGCAGTGCCGAAGAGACTAGCGAGGGTGGAGATACGCAGTATTTT. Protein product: CSAEETSEGGDTQYF.

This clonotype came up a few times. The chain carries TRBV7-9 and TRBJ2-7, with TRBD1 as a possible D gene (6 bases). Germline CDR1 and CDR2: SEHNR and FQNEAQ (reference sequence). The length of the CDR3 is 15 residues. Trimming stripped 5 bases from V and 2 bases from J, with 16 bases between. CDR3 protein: CASSVTGLLTYEQYF. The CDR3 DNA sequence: TGTGCCAGCAGCGTTACAGGGCTACTTACCTACGAGCAGTACTTC.

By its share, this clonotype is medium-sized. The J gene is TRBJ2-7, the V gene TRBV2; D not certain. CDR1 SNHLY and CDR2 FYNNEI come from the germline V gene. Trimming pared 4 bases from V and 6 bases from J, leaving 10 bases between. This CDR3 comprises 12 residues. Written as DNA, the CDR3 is TGTGCCAGCAGTGTACCCCCCAGCGAGCAGTACTTC. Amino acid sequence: CASSVPPSEQYF.

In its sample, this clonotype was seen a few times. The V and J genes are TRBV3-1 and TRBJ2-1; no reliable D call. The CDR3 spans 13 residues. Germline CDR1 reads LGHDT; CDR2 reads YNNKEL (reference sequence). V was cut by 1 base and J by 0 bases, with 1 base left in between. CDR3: CASSQGSYNEQFF. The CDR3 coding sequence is TGTGCCAGCAGCCAAGGCTCCTACAATGAGCAGTTCTTC.

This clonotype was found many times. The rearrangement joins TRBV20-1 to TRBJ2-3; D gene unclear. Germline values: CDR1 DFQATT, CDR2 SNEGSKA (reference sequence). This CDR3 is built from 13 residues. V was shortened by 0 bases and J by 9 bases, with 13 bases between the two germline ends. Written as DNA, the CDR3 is TGCAGTGCTAGAGATGGACGGGTTCCAACGCAGTATTTT. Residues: CSARDGRVPTQYF.

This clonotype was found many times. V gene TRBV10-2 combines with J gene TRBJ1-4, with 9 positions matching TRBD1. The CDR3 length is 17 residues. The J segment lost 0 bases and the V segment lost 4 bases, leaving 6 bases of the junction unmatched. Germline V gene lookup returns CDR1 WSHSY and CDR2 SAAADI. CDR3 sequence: CASSADRGPATNEKLFF. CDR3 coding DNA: TGCGCCAGCAGTGCGGACAGGGGACCCGCAACTAATGAAAAACTGTTTTTT.

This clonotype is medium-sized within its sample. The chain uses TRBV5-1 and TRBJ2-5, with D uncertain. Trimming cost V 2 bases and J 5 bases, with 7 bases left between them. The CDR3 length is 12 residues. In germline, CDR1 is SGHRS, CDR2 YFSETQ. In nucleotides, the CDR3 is TGCGCCAGCAGCTTTACTGTTGAGACCCAGTACTTC. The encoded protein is CASSFTVETQYF. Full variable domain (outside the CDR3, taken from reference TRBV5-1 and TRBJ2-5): KAGVTQTPRYLIKTRGQQVTLSCSPISGHRSVSWYQQTPGQGLQFLFEYFSETQRNKGNFPGRFSGRQFSNSRSEMNVSTLELGDSALYLCASSFTVETQYFGPGTRLLVL.

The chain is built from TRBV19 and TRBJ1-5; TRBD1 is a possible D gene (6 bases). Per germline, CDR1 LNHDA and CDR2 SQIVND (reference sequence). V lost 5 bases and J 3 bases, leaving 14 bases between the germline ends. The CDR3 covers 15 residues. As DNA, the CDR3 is TGTGCCAGTAGTTACAGGGTTGGGATCAATCAGCCCCAGCATTTT. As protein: CASSYRVGINQPQHF.

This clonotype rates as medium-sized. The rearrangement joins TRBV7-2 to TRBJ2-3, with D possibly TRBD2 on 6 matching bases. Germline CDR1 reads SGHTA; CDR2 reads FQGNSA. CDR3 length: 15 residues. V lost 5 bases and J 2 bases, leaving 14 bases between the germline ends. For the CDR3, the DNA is TGTGCCAGCAGCCCCCAGGGACTCAACACAGATACGCAGTATTTT. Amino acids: CASSPQGLNTDTQYF.

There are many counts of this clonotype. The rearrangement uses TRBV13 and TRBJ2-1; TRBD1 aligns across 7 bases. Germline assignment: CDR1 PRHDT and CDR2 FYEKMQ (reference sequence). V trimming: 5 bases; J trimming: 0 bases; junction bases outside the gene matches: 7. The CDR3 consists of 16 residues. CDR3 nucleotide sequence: TGTGCCAGCAGCCATAGACAGGGATTCTCCTACAATGAGCAGTTCTTC. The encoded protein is CASSHRQGFSYNEQFF.

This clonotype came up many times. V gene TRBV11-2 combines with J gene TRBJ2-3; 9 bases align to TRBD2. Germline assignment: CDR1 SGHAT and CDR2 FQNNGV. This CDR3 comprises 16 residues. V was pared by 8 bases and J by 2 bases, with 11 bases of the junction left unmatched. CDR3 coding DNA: TGTGCCAGCTCCGGGAAGAGCGGGGGGCCCACAGATACGCAGTATTTT. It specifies CASSGKSGGPTDTQYF.

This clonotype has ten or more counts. The CDR3, as DNA: TGTGCCAGCAGCCCCGTCTCCAAAGAGACCCAGTACTTC. Translating it yields CASSPVSKETQYF. V gene TRBV7-9 combines with J gene TRBJ2-5, with unresolved D. The V gene's germline CDR1 is SEHNR and CDR2 FQNEAQ (reference sequence). The V end was cut by 5 bases, the J end by 3 bases, with 10 bases between. CDR3 length: 13 residues.

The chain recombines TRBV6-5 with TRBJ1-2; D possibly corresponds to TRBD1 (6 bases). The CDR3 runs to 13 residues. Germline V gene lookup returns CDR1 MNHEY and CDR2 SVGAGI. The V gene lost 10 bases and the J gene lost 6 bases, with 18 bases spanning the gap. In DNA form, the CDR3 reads TGTGCCACCAGAGGGGGGCCTGGAGATGGCTACACCTTC. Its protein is CATRGGPGDGYTF.

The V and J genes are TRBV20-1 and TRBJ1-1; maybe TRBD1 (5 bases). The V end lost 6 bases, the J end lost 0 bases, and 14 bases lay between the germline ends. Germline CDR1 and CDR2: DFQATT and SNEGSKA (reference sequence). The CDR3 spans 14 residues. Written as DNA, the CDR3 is TGCAGTGCCGTCACAGGAGTAATGAACACTGAAGCTTTCTTT. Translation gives CSAVTGVMNTEAFF.

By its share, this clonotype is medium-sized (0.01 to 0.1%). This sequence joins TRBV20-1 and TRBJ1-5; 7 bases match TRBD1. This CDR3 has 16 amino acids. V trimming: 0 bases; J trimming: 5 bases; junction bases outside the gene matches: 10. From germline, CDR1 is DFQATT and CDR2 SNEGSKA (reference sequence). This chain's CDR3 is CSARDLTGAFDQPQHF. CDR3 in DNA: TGCAGTGCTAGAGATCTCACAGGGGCGTTCGATCAGCCCCAGCATTTT.

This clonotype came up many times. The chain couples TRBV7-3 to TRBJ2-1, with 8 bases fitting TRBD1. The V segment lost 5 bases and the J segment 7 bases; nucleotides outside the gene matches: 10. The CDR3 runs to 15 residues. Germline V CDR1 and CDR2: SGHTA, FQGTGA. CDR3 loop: CASSDPGQGRNEQFF. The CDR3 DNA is TGTGCCAGCAGCGATCCCGGACAGGGAAGGAATGAGCAGTTCTTC.

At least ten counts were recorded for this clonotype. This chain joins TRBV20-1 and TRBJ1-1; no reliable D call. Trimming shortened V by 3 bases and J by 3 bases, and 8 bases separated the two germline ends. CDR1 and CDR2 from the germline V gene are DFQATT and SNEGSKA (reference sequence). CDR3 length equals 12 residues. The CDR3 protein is CSASQRDTEAFF. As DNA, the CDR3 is TGCAGTGCTAGCCAGAGGGACACTGAAGCTTTCTTT.

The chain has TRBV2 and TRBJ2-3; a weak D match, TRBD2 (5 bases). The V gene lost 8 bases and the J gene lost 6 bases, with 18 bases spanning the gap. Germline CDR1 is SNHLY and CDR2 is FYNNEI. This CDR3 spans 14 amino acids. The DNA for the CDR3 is TGTGCCAGCTCCTTCGAGCGGCCTCGGGATACGCAGTATTTT. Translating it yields CASSFERPRDTQYF.